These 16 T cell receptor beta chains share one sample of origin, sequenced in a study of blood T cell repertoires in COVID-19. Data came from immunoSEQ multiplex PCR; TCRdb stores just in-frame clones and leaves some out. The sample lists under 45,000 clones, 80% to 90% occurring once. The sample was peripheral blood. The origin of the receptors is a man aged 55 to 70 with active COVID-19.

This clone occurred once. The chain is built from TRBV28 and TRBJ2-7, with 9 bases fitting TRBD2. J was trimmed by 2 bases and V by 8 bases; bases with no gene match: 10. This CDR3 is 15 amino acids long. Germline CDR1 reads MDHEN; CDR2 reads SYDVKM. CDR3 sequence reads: CASALGAGGTYEQYF. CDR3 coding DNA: TGTGCCAGCGCGTTAGGGGCGGGAGGGACCTACGAGCAGTACTTC.

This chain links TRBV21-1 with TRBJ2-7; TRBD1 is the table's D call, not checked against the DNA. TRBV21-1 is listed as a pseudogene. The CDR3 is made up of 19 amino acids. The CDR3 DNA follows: TGTGCCAGCAGCAAAGAAGAGACAGGGGGCCCGGGGCACTCCTACGAGCAGTACTTC. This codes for CASSKEETGGPGHSYEQYF.

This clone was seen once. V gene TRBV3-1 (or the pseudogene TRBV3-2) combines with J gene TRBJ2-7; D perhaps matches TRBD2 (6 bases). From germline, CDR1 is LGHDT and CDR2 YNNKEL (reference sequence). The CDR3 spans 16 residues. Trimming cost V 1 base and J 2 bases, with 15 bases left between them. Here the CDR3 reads CASSQVGGRTPYEQYF. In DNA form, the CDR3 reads TGTGCCAGCAGCCAAGTCGGGGGAAGGACTCCCTACGAGCAGTACTTC.

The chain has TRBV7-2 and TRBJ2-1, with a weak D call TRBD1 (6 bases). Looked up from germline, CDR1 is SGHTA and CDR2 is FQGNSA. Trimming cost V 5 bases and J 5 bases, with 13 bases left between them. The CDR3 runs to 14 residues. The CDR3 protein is CASSASDRNNEQFF. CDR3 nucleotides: TGTGCCAGCAGCGCCTCGGACAGAAACAATGAGCAGTTCTTC. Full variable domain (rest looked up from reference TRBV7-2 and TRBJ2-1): GAGVSQSPSNKVTEKGKDVELRCDPISGHTALYWYRQSLGQGLEFLIYFQGNSAPDKSGLPSDRFSAERTGGSVSTLTIQRTQQEDSAVYLCASSASDRNNEQFFGPGTRLTVL.

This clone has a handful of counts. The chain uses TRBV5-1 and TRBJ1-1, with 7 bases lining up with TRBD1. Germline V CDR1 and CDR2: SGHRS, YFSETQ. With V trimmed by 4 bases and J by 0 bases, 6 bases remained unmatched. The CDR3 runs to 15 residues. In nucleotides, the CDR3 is TGCGCCAGCAGCAACGCAGGGGGGCTGAACACTGAAGCTTTCTTT. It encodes CASSNAGGLNTEAFF.

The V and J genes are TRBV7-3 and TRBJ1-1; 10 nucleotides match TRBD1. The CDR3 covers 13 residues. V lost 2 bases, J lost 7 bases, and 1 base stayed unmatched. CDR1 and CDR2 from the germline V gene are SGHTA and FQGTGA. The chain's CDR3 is CASSLGQGGEAFF. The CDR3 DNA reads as TGTGCCAGCAGCTTAGGACAGGGGGGTGAAGCTTTCTTT.

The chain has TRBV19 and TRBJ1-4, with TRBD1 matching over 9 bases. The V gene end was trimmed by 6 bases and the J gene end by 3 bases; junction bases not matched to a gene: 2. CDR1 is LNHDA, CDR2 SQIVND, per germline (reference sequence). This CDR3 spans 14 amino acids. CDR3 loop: CASSDRGANEKLFF. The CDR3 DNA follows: TGTGCCAGTAGCGACAGGGGGGCTAATGAAAAACTGTTTTTT.

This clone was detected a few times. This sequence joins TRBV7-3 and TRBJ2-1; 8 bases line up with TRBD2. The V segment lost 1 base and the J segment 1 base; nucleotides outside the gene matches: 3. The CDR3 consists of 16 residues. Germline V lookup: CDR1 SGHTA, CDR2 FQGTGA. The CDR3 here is CASSLIAGTSYNEQFF. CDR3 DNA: TGTGCCAGCAGCTTAATAGCGGGAACGTCCTACAATGAGCAGTTCTTC.

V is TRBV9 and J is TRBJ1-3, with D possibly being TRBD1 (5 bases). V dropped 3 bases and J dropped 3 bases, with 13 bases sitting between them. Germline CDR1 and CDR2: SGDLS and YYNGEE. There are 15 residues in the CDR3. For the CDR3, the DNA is TGTGCCAGCAGCGCGGCGGGGGGTGATGGAAACACCATATATTTT. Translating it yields CASSAAGGDGNTIYF. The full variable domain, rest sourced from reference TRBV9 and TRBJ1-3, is DSGVTQTPKHLITATGQRVTLRCSPRSGDLSVYWYQQSLDQGLQFLIQYYNGEERAKGNILERFSAQQFPDLHSELNLSSLELGDSALYFCASSAAGGDGNTIYFGEGSWLTVV.

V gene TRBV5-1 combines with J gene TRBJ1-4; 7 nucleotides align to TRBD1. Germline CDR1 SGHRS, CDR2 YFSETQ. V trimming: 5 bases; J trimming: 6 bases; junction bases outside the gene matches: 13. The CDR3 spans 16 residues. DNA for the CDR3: TGCGCCAGCAGTTACAGTTCCGGGACAGTCCATGAAAAACTGTTTTTT. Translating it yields CASSYSSGTVHEKLFF.

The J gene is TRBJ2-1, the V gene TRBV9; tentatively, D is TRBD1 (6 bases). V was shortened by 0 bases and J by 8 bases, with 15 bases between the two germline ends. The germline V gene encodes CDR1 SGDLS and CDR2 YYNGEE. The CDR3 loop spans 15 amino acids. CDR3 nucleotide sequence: TGTGCCAGCAGCGTAGCCCCATTACAGGGCTATGAGCAGTTCTTC. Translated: CASSVAPLQGYEQFF.

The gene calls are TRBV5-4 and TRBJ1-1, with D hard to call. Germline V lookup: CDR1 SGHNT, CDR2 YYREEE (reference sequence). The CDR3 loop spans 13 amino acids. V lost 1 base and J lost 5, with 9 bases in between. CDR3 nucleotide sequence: TGTGCCAGCAGCTTGTTTCGAGGGACTGAAGCTTTCTTT. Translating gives CASSLFRGTEAFF.

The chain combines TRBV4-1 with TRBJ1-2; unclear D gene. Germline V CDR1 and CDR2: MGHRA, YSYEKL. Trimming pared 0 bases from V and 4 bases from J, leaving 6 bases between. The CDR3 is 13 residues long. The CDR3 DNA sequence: TGCGCCAGCAGCCAAGAGGGCATCTATGGCTACACCTTC. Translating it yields CASSQEGIYGYTF.

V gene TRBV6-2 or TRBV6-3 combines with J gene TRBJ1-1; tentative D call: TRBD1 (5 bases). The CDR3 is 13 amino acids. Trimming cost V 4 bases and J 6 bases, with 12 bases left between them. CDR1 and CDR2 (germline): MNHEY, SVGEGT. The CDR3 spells CASSWGNRAEAFF. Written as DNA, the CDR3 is TGTGCCAGCAGTTGGGGCAACCGTGCTGAAGCTTTCTTT.

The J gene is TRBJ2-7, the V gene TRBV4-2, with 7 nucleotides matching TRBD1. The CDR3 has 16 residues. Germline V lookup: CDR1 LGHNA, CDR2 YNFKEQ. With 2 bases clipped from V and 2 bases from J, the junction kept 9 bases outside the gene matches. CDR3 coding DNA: TGTGCCAGCAGCCAAACCACAGGGGCCGCCCCCTACGAGCAGTACTTC. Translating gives CASSQTTGAAPYEQYF.

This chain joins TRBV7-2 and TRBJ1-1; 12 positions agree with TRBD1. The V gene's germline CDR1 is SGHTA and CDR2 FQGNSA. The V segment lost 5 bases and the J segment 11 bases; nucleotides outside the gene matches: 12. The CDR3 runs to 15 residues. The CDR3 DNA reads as TGTGCCAGCAGCCCAAACACCGGGACAGGGGGCTACGCTTTCTTT. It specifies CASSPNTGTGGYAFF.